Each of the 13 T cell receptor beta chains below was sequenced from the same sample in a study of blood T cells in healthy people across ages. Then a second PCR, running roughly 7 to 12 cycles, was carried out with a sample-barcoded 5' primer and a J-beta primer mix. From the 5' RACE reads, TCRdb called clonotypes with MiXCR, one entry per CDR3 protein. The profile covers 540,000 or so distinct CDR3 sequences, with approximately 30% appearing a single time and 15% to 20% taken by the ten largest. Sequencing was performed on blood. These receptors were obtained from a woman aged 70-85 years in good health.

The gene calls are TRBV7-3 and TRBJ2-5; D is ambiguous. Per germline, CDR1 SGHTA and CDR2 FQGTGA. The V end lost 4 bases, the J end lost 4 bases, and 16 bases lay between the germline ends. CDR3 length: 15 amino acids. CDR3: CASSSHPHPRETQYF. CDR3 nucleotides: TGTGCCAGCAGCTCCCATCCCCACCCGAGAGAGACCCAGTACTTC.

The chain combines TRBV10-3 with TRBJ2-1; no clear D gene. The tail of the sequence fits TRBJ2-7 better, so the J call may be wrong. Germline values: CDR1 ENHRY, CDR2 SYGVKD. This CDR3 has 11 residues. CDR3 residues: CAIRRDYEQYF. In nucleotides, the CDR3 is TGTGCCATCAGAAGGGACTACGAGCAGTACTTC.

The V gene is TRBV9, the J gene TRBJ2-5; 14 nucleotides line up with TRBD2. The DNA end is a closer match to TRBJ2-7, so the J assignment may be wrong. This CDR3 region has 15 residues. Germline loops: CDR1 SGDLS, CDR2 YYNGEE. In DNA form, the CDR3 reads TGTGCCAGCAGCGAGGGGACTAGCGGGGGATACGAGCAGTACTTC. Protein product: CASSEGTSGGYEQYF.

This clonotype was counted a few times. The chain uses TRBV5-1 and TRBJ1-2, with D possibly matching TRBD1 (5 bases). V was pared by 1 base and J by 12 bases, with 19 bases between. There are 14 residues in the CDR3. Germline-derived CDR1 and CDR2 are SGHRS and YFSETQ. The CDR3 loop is CASSLQGPSGGDTF. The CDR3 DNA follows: TGCGCCAGCAGCTTGCAGGGACCTTCTGGAGGAGACACCTTC. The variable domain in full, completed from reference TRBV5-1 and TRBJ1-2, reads KAGVTQTPRYLIKTRGQQVTLSCSPISGHRSVSWYQQTPGQGLQFLFEYFSETQRNKGNFPGRFSGRQFSNSRSEMNVSTLELGDSALYLCASSLQGPSGGDTFGSGTRLTVV.

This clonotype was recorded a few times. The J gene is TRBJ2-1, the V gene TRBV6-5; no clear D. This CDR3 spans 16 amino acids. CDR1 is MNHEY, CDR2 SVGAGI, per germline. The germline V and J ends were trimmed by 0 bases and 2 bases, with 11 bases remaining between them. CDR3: CASSYSYTLPYNEQFF. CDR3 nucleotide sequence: TGTGCCAGCAGTTACTCCTACACCTTACCCTACAATGAGCAGTTCTTC.

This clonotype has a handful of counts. CDR3 bases: TGTGCCAGCACTCGGGAGGCAGGCAGTATGGGGACCCAGTACTTC. Its protein product is CASTREAGSMGTQYF. This chain connects TRBV27 to TRBJ2-5, with TRBD2 matching over 7 bases. The CDR3 loop spans 15 amino acids. Germline V lookup: CDR1 MNHEY, CDR2 SMNVEV (reference sequence). V shed 7 bases and J 7 bases; nucleotides not matched to a gene: 15.

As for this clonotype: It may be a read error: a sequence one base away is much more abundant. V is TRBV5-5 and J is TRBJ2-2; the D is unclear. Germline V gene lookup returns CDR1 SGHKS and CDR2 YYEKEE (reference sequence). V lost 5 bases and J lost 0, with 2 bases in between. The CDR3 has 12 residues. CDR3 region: CASRANTGELFF. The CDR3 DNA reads TGTGCCAGCAGGGCGAACACCGGGGAGCTGTTTTTT.

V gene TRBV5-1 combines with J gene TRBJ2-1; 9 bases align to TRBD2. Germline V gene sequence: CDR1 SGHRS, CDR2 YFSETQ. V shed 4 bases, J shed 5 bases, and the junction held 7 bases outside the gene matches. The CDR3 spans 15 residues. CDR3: CASSPGLARNNEQFF. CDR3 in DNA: TGCGCCAGCAGCCCCGGACTAGCGAGAAACAATGAGCAGTTCTTC.

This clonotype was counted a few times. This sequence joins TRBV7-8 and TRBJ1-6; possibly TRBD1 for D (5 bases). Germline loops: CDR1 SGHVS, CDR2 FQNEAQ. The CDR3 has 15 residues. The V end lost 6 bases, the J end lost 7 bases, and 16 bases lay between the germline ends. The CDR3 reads CASRATGGWNSPLHF. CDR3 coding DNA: TGTGCCAGCAGGGCTACAGGAGGGTGGAATTCACCCCTCCACTTT.

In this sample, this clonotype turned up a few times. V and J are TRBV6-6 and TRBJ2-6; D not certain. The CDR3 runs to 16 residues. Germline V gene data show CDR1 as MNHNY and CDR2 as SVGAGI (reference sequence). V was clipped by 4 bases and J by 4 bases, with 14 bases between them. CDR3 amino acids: CASSLLTVRGANVLTF. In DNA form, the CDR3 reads TGTGCCAGCAGTTTACTCACAGTGAGAGGGGCCAACGTCCTGACTTTC.

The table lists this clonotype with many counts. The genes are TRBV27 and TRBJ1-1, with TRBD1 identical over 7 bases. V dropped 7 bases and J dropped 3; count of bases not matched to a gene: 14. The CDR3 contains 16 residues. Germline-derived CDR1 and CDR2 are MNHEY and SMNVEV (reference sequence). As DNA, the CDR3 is TGTGCCAGCACCCGCTTCAACAGGGGTCCGGACACTGAAGCTTTCTTT. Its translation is CASTRFNRGPDTEAFF.

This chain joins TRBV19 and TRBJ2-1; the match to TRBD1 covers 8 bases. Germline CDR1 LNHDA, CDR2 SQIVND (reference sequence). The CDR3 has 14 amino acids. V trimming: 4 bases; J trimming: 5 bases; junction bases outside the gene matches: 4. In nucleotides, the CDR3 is TGTGCCAGTAGTAAAGGACAGGGACACAATGAGCAGTTCTTC. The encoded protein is CASSKGQGHNEQFF.

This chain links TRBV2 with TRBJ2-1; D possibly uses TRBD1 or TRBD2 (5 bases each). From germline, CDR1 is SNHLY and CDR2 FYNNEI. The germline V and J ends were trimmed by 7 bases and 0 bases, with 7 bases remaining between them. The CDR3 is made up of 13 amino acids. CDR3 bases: TGTGCCAGCATGGGGGACTCCTACAATGAGCAGTTCTTC. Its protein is CASMGDSYNEQFF. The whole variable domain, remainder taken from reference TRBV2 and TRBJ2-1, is EPEVTQTPSHQVTQMGQEVILRCVPISNHLYFYWYRQILGQKVEFLVSFYNNEISEKSEIFDDQFSVERPDGSNFTLKIRSTKLEDSAMYFCASMGDSYNEQFFGPGTRLTVL.